This T cell receptor beta chain derives from a study of T cells in Graves' hyperthyroidism and ophthalmopathy. Study-level background: Peripheral blood collection took place at initial diagnosis, before any treatment.

Germline V gene lookup returns CDR1 SGHAT and CDR2 FQNNGV. Between the trimmed V and J ends, which lost 5 bases and 7 bases, there was a span of 15 bases. The CDR3 sequence is 14 residues long. Study results and limitations: Ophthalmopathy was told apart from stable hyperthyroidism by a 13 V-J model.

This clonotype has ten or more counts. The antigen is unknown. Hyperthyroidism, newly diagnosed and lasting under 2 months, affected patients aged 18 to 65. Researchers amplified the TCR beta CDR3 regions from RNA transcripts. The HTBI primer set was used in a first-round RT-PCR of the TCR CDR3. A single record per CDR3 protein comes from TCRdb applying MiXCR to the multiplex PCR reads. In the table there are more than 500,000 distinct CDR3 sequences, 15% to 20% of which are singletons. Sequencing used blood. The source is a woman aged 25-40 years with Graves' hyperthyroidism. The chain employs TRBV11-2 and TRBJ1-3; TRBD1 might be the D (6 bases). CDR3 sequence: CASSPRGAYNTIYF. The DNA for the CDR3 is TGTGCCAGCAGCCCGCGGGGGGCTTACAACACCATATATTTT. The full variable domain, completed using reference TRBV11-2 and TRBJ1-3, is EAGVAQSPRYKIIEKRQSVAFWCNPISGHATLYWYQQILGQGPKLLIQFQNNGVVDDSQLPKDRFSAERLKGVDSTLKIQPAKLEDSAVYLCASSPRGAYNTIYFGEGSWLTVV.